This T cell receptor beta chain was identified in a study of T-cell memory formation after mild COVID-19. The overall study: Largely, the TCR clusters proved donor specific.

To note about this clonotype: Its antigen is still unknown.

Germline values: CDR1 MNHEY, CDR2 SMNVEV (reference sequence). V lost 6 bases and J lost 5; bases outside the gene matches: 9. The CDR3 is 14 amino acids. A 5'RACE reaction primed in the constant segment made cDNA libraries of TCR alpha and TCR beta, and these carried sample barcodes and UMIs. TCRdb itself ran the 5' RACE reads through MiXCR, one entry per CDR3 protein. Of tens of thousands of distinct CDR3 sequences listed, 20% to 25% are singletons. General observations from the study: Whether second-wave clones peaking at day 37 were SARS-CoV-2 specific went unconfirmed. CD8+ contracting clones occupied EMRA, while CD4+ ones occupied mainly CM and EM.

V and J are TRBV27 and TRBJ1-2; 7 nucleotides match TRBD1. The clonotype was recovered from a man in his late teens or twenties who had mild COVID-19 (a few samples of this study predate the infection). Cell type and time point are not known. Specimen: PBMCs or a T cell subset sorted from them (not recorded which). The CDR3 region is CASSSYRGGYGYTF. The DNA of the CDR3 is TGTGCCAGCAGCAGCTACAGGGGAGGTTATGGCTACACCTTC.